This T cell receptor (beta chain) emerged from a study of T-cell reconstitution after alpha-beta-depleted transplantation in children. Study-wide points: Approximately two months post-transplant, alpha-beta T cells reportedly originated from several hundred expanded graft clones. Once a year had passed after transplant, T-cell counts and diversity came mostly from newly produced T cells. Where some patients showed high TCRbeta diversity at day 60, it came from recipient T cells and thymic progenitors that had survived.

The V end was cut by 5 bases, the J end by 6 bases, with 18 bases between. The CDR3 is 14 residues long. CDR1 is DFQATT, CDR2 SNEGSKA, per germline (reference sequence). This clonotype was observed a handful of times. Its antigen is as yet unknown. Using unique molecular identifiers, the investigators prepared the TCRbeta library. TCRdb reprocessed the PCR reads with MiXCR, giving one entry per CDR3 protein. The data show 250,000 to 400,000 distinct CDR3 sequences, over 20% seen once. Sequenced material: PBMCs, mostly from graft donor cells, taken 180 days after TCRalphabeta/CD19-depleted stem cell transplant. This TCR was recovered from a male patient aged 10-17 years who had a stem cell transplant for acute lymphoblastic leukemia, so the T cells may come from the graft donor. The J gene is TRBJ2-3, the V gene TRBV20-1; D is ambiguous. The CDR3, as DNA: TGCAGTGCTGCCAGTTCTGGCGGTGCTGATACGCAGTATTTT. Its translation is CSAASSGGADTQYF.